These T cell receptor beta chains were read from a single sample in a study of T-cell reconstitution after alpha-beta-depleted transplantation in children. Each CDR3 protein is one row after TCRdb ran MiXCR on the PCR reads. The sample holds about 120,000 distinct CDR3 sequences, about a tenth seen once. This specimen consisted of PBMCs from the stem cell graft donor, obtained from the stem cell graft. The receptor source for this set is a human donor who donated a stem cell graft to a child with acute lymphoblastic leukemia. Each CDR3 is given with its conserved first and last residue. Fields, in order: J gene, V gene, CDR3 protein.

TRBJ2-5 TRBV20-1 CSARDSGTTQETQYF
TRBJ1-5 TRBV12-3/TRBV12-4 CASSPLGGAPNQPQHF
TRBJ2-2 TRBV29-1 CSAGIAGVTGELFF
TRBJ2-7 TRBV28 CASSSVVLGYEQYF
TRBJ2-1 TRBV7-2 CASSLRSERSGYNEQFF
TRBJ2-2 TRBV6-5 CASSPLAGGVEGELFF
TRBJ1-5 TRBV27 CASSRPGEPQHF
TRBJ1-1 TRBV4-3 CASSLDRGRAEAFF
TRBJ1-2 TRBV6-2/TRBV6-3 CASSYSRTVPNYGYTF
TRBJ1-5 TRBV28 CASSPGGVSNQPQHF
TRBJ1-4 TRBV18 CASSLIGTGDEKLFF
TRBJ2-1 TRBV30 CAWRRGTLAGGYNEQFF
TRBJ1-1 TRBV7-3 CASSLTPLADTEAFF
TRBJ1-5 TRBV11-2 CASSEDSYYNQPQHF
TRBJ2-3 TRBV20-1 CCARLLAGKFSTDTQYF